Listed below are T cell receptor beta chains from one sample, sequenced in a study of cytomegalovirus exposure and HLA in healthy donors. Here immunoSEQ multiplex PCR was the method, and the copy in TCRdb shows in-frame clones only, minus some. This table holds some 150,000 clones, 75% to 85% found once. What was sequenced was PBMCs. These receptors all stem from a man in his forties or fifties in good health and CMV-seropositive. The CDR3 runs from the conserved cysteine through the conserved F or W. D genes are given only for firm matches. Only part of the rows carry a size: once, few, many, or a class if the clone is expanded.

V gene,clone size,CDR3 length,D gene,J gene,CDR3 DNA,CDR3 protein
TRBV4-2,.,19,TRBD2,TRBJ2-1,TGTGCCAGCAGCCTACTGGGGCTAGCGGGAGGCTCCTCCTACAATGAGCAGTTCTTC,CASSLLGLAGGSSYNEQFF
TRBV29-1,.,13,TRBD2,TRBJ2-1,TGCAGCACCAGTCCCGTAGCGGGAGGTGAGCAGTTCTTC,CSTSPVAGGEQFF
TRBV5-1,once,14,TRBD1,TRBJ2-5,TGCGCCAGCAGCTTCGGGACAGGGGAAGAGACCCAGTACTTC,CASSFGTGEETQYF
TRBV12-5,.,16,TRBD2,TRBJ2-1,TGTGCTAGTGGTTTCGAAGCTAGCGGCGCCTACAATGAGCAGTTCTTC,CASGFEASGAYNEQFF
TRBV28,once,16,.,TRBJ1-3,TGTGCCAGCAGTTTAATGCAGGGTCGCCCTGGAAACACCATATATTTT,CASSLMQGRPGNTIYF
TRBV4-1,.,14,.,TRBJ2-3,TGCGCCAGCAGCCAAGATCCAAGCACAGATACGCAGTATTTT,CASSQDPSTDTQYF
TRBV5-5,once,15,TRBD2,TRBJ2-1,TGTGCCAGCAGCTTGCGGCGGGGGAGCTACAATGAGCAGTTCTTC,CASSLRRGSYNEQFF
TRBV4-2,.,15,TRBD1,TRBJ2-1,TGTGCCAGCAGCCAGGGGACAGGGGGGGATTTCACGGGGTTCTTC,CASSQGTGGDFTGFF
TRBV18,.,15,.,TRBJ1-4,TGTGCCAGCTCACGAGGAGGGCCAACTAATGAAAAACTGTTTTTT,CASSRGGPTNEKLFF
TRBV28,few,12,TRBD1,TRBJ2-1,TGTGCCAGCAGCCCGAGGCGGACAGGGGAGTTCTTC,CASSPRRTGEFF
TRBV6-6,.,13,TRBD1,TRBJ1-2,TGTGCCAGCAAACAGGGGGTTGTAGCTGGCTACACCTTC,CASKQGVVAGYTF
TRBV7-8,few,14,TRBD1,TRBJ1-1,TGTGCCAGCAGCCTGGGGACAGCGAACACTGAAGCTTTCTTT,CASSLGTANTEAFF
TRBV4-2,.,17,TRBD2,TRBJ2-1,TGTGCCAGCAGCCATGTCCTAGCGGGGGGGCCTCGGAATGAGCAGTTCTTC,CASSHVLAGGPRNEQFF
TRBV6-6,.,13,.,TRBJ1-1,TGTGCCAGCAGGATACAGGGATGGACTGAAGCTTTCTTT,CASRIQGWTEAFF
TRBV19,.,22,TRBD1,TRBJ2-1,TGTGCCAGTAGTCGACGGGACAGGGGAAATGGCGGGAGGCTCGAGTCCTACAATGAGCAGTTCTTC,CASSRRDRGNGGRLESYNEQFF
TRBV5-6,.,11,.,TRBJ1-1,TGTGCCAGCAGCCTATATCGTGAAGCTTTCTTT,CASSLYREAFF
TRBV11-2,.,14,.,TRBJ2-3,TGTGCCAGCAGCTTTGAGGGATCGGCAGATACGCAGTATTTT,CASSFEGSADTQYF
TRBV30,once,17,TRBD2,TRBJ2-1,TGTGCCTGGAGAGGGACTAGCGGGAGTTTCTCCTACAATGAGCAGTTCTTC,CAWRGTSGSFSYNEQFF
TRBV28,.,14,.,TRBJ1-5,TGTGCCAGCAGTGCGGGACTGACTTCTCAGCCCCAGCATTTT,CASSAGLTSQPQHF
TRBV2,.,17,TRBD2,TRBJ2-1,TGTGCCAGCAGTGTACGCCGACTAGCGGGAGGGAGAGATGAGCAGTTCTTC,CASSVRRLAGGRDEQFF
TRBV10-3,.,16,.,TRBJ2-6,TGTGCCACCAGAGGTCCAGCGCTCTCTGGGGCCAACGTCCTGACTTTC,CATRGPALSGANVLTF
TRBV11-2,.,14,.,TRBJ2-7,TGTGCCAGCAGCTTATGGAGCGGTTACTACGAGCAGTACTTC,CASSLWSGYYEQYF
TRBV7-2,few,14,TRBD1,TRBJ1-1,TGTGCCAGCAGCCTACAGGGGATGAGCACTGAAGCTTTCTTT,CASSLQGMSTEAFF
TRBV9,.,17,.,TRBJ2-3,TGTGCCAGCAGCGTAGGTCCCGGGACACCCGGCACAGATACGCAGTATTTT,CASSVGPGTPGTDTQYF
TRBV5-1,.,15,.,TRBJ2-7,TGCGCCAGCAGCTTGACTCTTGACAACTCCTACGAGCAGTACTTC,CASSLTLDNSYEQYF
TRBV9,.,14,TRBD2,TRBJ2-7,TGTGCCAGCAACCCGACTAGCGGGAGTAGCGAGCAGTACTTC,CASNPTSGSSEQYF
TRBV9,.,16,TRBD2,TRBJ2-2,TGTGCCAGCAGCGTCATAGCGGGAGGTAACACCGGGGAGCTGTTTTTT,CASSVIAGGNTGELFF
TRBV28,.,16,TRBD2,TRBJ2-7,TGTGCCAGCGGCTTGTCCGGGACTAGCGGGTCCTACGAGCAGTACTTC,CASGLSGTSGSYEQYF
TRBV28,.,13,TRBD2,TRBJ2-5,TGTGCCAGCACCCTAGCGGGAACGGAGACCCAGTACTTC,CASTLAGTETQYF
TRBV30,.,13,.,TRBJ2-3,TGTGCCTGGAGTGTAATAGCTATGGATACGCAGTATTTT,CAWSVIAMDTQYF